The 7 T cell receptor beta chains presented below share a single source sample, sequenced in a study of blood T cell repertoires in COVID-19. The table came from immunoSEQ multiplex PCR; TCRdb's copy has only in-frame clones and leaves some out. The sample carries about 180,000 clones, roughly nine tenths recorded once. Sequencing was carried out using peripheral blood. These receptors came from a woman in her thirties with active or convalescent COVID-19.

The chain is built from TRBV7-2 and TRBJ1-1, with D tentatively TRBD1 (6 bases). Per germline, CDR1 SGHTA and CDR2 FQGNSA. V lost 0 bases to trimming and J lost 6 bases, with 8 bases between them. CDR3 length: 13 amino acids. In DNA form, the CDR3 reads TGTGCCAGCAGCTTAGCACAGGGTCCTGAAGCTTTCTTT. This codes for CASSLAQGPEAFF.

This clone has only a few counts. This rearrangement joins TRBV11-2 to TRBJ1-3, with D possibly TRBD1 on 6 matching bases. Germline CDR1 is SGHAT and CDR2 is FQNNGV. The CDR3 loop spans 14 amino acids. V was clipped by 3 bases and J by 1 base, with 7 bases between them. The CDR3 DNA reads as TGTGCCAGCAGCTTTGGACAGTCTGGAAACACCATATATTTT. Translating gives CASSFGQSGNTIYF.

The CDR3 region is CASSPGQGSYEQYF. In DNA form, the CDR3 reads TGCGCCAGCAGCCCGGGACAGGGGTCCTACGAGCAGTACTTC. The chain carries TRBV4-1 and TRBJ2-7; 10 positions match TRBD1. The CDR3 sequence is 14 residues long. CDR1 is MGHRA, CDR2 YSYEKL, per germline. V shed 4 bases and J 1 base; nucleotides not matched to a gene: 1.

The chain has TRBV7-2 and TRBJ2-2; TRBD2 agrees at 11 bases. The trim removed 1 base at V and 4 bases at J, leaving 8 bases unmatched. CDR1 and CDR2 (germline): SGHTA, FQGNSA. The CDR3 is 18 amino acids. The CDR3 spells CASSLGLLAGVGTGELFF. CDR3 DNA: TGTGCCAGCAGCTTAGGACTACTAGCGGGAGTAGGCACCGGGGAGCTGTTTTTT.

V gene TRBV5-1 combines with J gene TRBJ2-7; TRBD1 matches at 9 bases. V shed 2 bases and J 4 bases; nucleotides not matched to a gene: 4. The CDR3 loop spans 14 amino acids. Germline V gives CDR1 SGHRS, CDR2 YFSETQ. This CDR3 reads CASSFRQGDYEQYF. The CDR3 coding sequence is TGCGCCAGCAGCTTCAGACAGGGGGATTACGAGCAGTACTTC.

A few counts support this clone. V is TRBV10-3 and J is TRBJ1-2, with 9 bases that match TRBD1. V was pared by 6 bases and J by 3 bases, with 8 bases of the junction left unmatched. The CDR3 spans 15 residues. CDR1 is ENHRY and CDR2 is SYGVKD in the germline V gene. Here the CDR3 reads CAISSGQGRDYGYTF. CDR3 in DNA: TGTGCCATCAGCTCGGGACAGGGAAGAGACTATGGCTACACCTTC.

The V gene is TRBV19, the J gene TRBJ2-1; D may be TRBD1 (5 bases). Per germline, CDR1 LNHDA and CDR2 SQIVND (reference sequence). CDR3 length equals 14 residues. V was cut by 7 bases and J by 0 bases, with 10 bases left in between. The CDR3 here is CASNGRASYNEQFF. The CDR3 DNA sequence: TGTGCCAGTAATGGCAGGGCCTCCTACAATGAGCAGTTCTTC.